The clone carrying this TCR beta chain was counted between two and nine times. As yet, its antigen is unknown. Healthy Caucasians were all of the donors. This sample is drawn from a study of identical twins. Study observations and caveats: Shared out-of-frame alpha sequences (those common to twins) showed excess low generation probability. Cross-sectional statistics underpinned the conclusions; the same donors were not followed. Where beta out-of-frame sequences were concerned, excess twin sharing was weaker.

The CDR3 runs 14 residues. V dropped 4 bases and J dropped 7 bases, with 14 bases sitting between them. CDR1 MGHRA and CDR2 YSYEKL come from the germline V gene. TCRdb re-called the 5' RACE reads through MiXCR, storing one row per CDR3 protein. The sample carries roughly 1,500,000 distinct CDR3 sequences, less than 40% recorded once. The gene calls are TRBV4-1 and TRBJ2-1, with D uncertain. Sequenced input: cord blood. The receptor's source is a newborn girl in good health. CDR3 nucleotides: TGCGCCAGCAGCCCCGGACGAGATACGAATGAGCAGTTCTTC. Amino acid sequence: CASSPGRDTNEQFF.